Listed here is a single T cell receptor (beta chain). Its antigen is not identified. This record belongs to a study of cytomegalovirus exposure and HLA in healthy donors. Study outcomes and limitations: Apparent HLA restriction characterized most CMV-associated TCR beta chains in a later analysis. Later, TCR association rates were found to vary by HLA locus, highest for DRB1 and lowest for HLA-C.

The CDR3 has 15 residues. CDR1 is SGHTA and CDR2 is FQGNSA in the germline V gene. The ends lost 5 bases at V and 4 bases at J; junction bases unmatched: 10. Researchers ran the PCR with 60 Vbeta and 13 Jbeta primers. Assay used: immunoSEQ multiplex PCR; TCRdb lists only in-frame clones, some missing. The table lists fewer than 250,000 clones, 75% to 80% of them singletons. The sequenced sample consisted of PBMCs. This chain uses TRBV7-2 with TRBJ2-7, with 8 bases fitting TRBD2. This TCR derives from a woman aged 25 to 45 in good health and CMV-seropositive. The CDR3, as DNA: TGTGCCAGCAGCCCCGGGGGGGGTTTCGTATACGAGCAGTACTTC. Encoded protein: CASSPGGGFVYEQYF.